The 17 T cell receptor beta chains listed next were all sequenced from one sample in a study of CD8 T cells in Susac syndrome. An input of about 0.5 to 1 ug of RNA was subjected to reverse transcription using random hexamers. Each CDR3 protein gets one entry after TCRdb re-called the immunoSEQ multiplex PCR reads with MiXCR. The sample shows 150,000 to 200,000 distinct CDR3 sequences, around 94% of them seen only once. The sample taken for sequencing was CD4+ T cells from PBMCs. All receptors come from a human donor with Susac syndrome.

The V and J genes are TRBV2 and TRBJ1-4; no definite D call. Trimming shortened V by 5 bases and J by 7 bases, and 17 bases separated the two germline ends. This CDR3 spans 15 amino acids. The germline gives CDR1 SNHLY, CDR2 FYNNEI. The CDR3 DNA is TGTGCCAGCAGTCTAGGGAGAAGTTCCGGTGAAAAACTGTTTTTT. Its protein product is CASSLGRSSGEKLFF.

The genes are TRBV2 and TRBJ2-7; no firm D call. CDR1 SNHLY and CDR2 FYNNEI come from the germline V gene. The CDR3 length is 13 residues. Trimming removed 7 bases at V and 5 bases at J, with 15 bases between. The CDR3 nucleotides read TGTGCCAGCATACCCGAGGTCGGACACGAGCAGTACTTC. As protein: CASIPEVGHEQYF.

The V call is TRBV4-2, the J call TRBJ1-4; possibly TRBD1 for D (6 bases). Germline V gives CDR1 LGHNA, CDR2 YNFKEQ. The CDR3 runs 15 residues. The ends were cut back, 1 base at V and 5 bases at J, with 11 bases in the middle. In DNA form, the CDR3 reads TGTGCCAGCAGCCAAGTAGGACAGCTGAATGAAAAACTGTTTTTT. This sequence encodes CASSQVGQLNEKLFF.

V gene TRBV15 combines with J gene TRBJ1-5; D is possibly TRBD1 (5 bases). The CDR3 has 17 residues. Trimming pared 0 bases from V and 0 bases from J, leaving 12 bases between. Germline CDR1 and CDR2: LNHNV and YYDKDF (reference sequence). The CDR3, as DNA: TGTGCCACCAGCAGAGATGTTTCAGGGTATAGCAATCAGCCCCAGCATTTT. Amino acids: CATSRDVSGYSNQPQHF.

The chain is built from TRBV19 and TRBJ2-5; D is perhaps TRBD2 (6 bases). V was pared by 6 bases and J by 6 bases, with 23 bases between. CDR3 size: 16 residues. Germline V lookup: CDR1 LNHDA, CDR2 SQIVND (reference sequence). CDR3 nucleotide sequence: TGTGCCAGTAGCCAAAATCGGGGACTTCGGGAGCAGACCCAGTACTTC. This gives the protein CASSQNRGLREQTQYF.

The chain links TRBV12-3 or TRBV12-4 to TRBJ2-1; weak D call: TRBD2 (5 bases). The CDR3 totals 13 residues. The V and J ends lost 6 bases and 3 bases respectively, with 9 bases between them. In DNA, the CDR3 is TGTGCCAGCAGGTCGGGGAACTACAATGAGCAGTTCTTC. Translation: CASRSGNYNEQFF.

The chain couples TRBV24-1 to TRBJ1-5; D call uncertain. Trimming stripped 8 bases from V and 6 bases from J, with 7 bases between. The CDR3 is 11 residues long. The germline V gene encodes CDR1 KGHDR and CDR2 SFDVKD. For the CDR3, the DNA is TGTGCCACCACCCCCCGTCAGCCCCAGCATTTT. Translation: CATTPRQPQHF.

The chain combines TRBV29-1 with TRBJ2-1; D remains ambiguous. Between the trimmed V and J ends, which lost 6 bases and 5 bases, there was a span of 8 bases. The CDR3 totals 11 residues. Germline CDR1 and CDR2: SQVTM and ANQGSEA. CDR3 loop: CSVKKHNEQFF. The CDR3 DNA follows: TGCAGCGTAAAAAAGCACAATGAGCAGTTCTTC.

This chain uses TRBV10-3 with TRBJ2-5, with D uncertain. This CDR3 has 15 residues. The ends were cut back, 2 bases at V and 5 bases at J, with 15 bases in the middle. From germline, CDR1 is ENHRY and CDR2 SYGVKD. The chain's CDR3 is CAISELESYRETQYF. The CDR3, as DNA: TGTGCCATCAGTGAGCTAGAGTCGTACCGGGAGACCCAGTACTTC.

V is TRBV20-1 and J is TRBJ1-2; the D gene is possibly TRBD1 (5 bases). Germline V gene sequence: CDR1 DFQATT, CDR2 SNEGSKA (reference sequence). Trimming removed 3 bases at V and 13 bases at J, with 15 bases between. The CDR3 consists of 11 residues. CDR3 nucleotides: TGCAGTGCTAGTGTAGAGGTGACAGTCACCTTC. This translates into CSASVEVTVTF.

This clonotype has only one observation. V gene TRBV30 combines with J gene TRBJ1-2; the D is unclear. This CDR3 region has 14 residues. The ends were cut back, 0 bases at V and 3 bases at J, with 11 bases in the middle. The germline CDR1 and CDR2 sequences are GTSNPN and SVGIG (reference sequence). CDR3 coding DNA: TGTGCCTGGAGTGTAGATCTTTGGGACTATGGCTACACCTTC. Translated, it gives CAWSVDLWDYGYTF.

The genes are TRBV24-1 and TRBJ2-3, with a possible D match to TRBD2 (6 bases). CDR1 KGHDR and CDR2 SFDVKD come from the germline V gene. Trimming pared 11 bases from V and 1 base from J, leaving 12 bases between. The CDR3 spans 13 residues. CDR3 protein: CAIGLAGTDTQYF. The CDR3 DNA reads TGTGCCATCGGGTTAGCGGGCACAGATACGCAGTATTTT.

V gene TRBV20-1 combines with J gene TRBJ1-5; perhaps TRBD1 as D (5 bases). The V gene lost 3 bases and the J gene lost 4 bases, with 16 bases spanning the gap. Germline assignment: CDR1 DFQATT and CDR2 SNEGSKA (reference sequence). The length of the CDR3 is 15 residues. CDR3 residues: CSASKDTPGNQPQHF. The CDR3, as DNA: TGCAGTGCTAGTAAGGACACTCCCGGGAATCAGCCCCAGCATTTT.

This chain links TRBV2 with TRBJ2-5, with no clear D. The CDR3 spans 12 residues. The V gene lost 11 bases and the J gene lost 5 bases, with 15 bases spanning the gap. Germline V CDR1 and CDR2: SNHLY, FYNNEI. CDR3 bases: TGTGCCTCTGGGGTATCCCGGGAGACCCAGTACTTC. It specifies CASGVSRETQYF.

V is TRBV2 and J is TRBJ1-3; D remains ambiguous. In germline, CDR1 is SNHLY, CDR2 FYNNEI. Trimming stripped 3 bases from V and 5 bases from J, with 5 bases between. This CDR3 comprises 12 residues. CDR3 nucleotides: TGTGCCAGCAGTGACCCAAGAAACACCATATATTTT. Protein product: CASSDPRNTIYF.

V usage is TRBV4-1 and J usage is TRBJ2-3; 12 bases map to TRBD2. V lost 4 bases, J lost 8 bases, and 13 bases stayed unmatched. This CDR3 has 17 residues. The germline CDR1 and CDR2 sequences are MGHRA and YSYEKL. CDR3 nucleotide sequence: TGCGCCAGCAGCCCCGTGGCGGCTAGCGGGGGGGGAGGTACGCAGTATTTT. Amino acid sequence: CASSPVAASGGGGTQYF.

The chain links TRBV6-5 to TRBJ1-1, with TRBD1 as a possible D gene (5 bases). V lost 5 bases and J 6 bases, leaving 10 bases between the germline ends. CDR1 and CDR2 from the germline V gene are MNHEY and SVGAGI. There are 12 residues in the CDR3. The CDR3 reads CASSQGRAEAFF. The CDR3, as DNA: TGTGCCAGCAGTCAGGGTAGGGCTGAAGCTTTCTTT.